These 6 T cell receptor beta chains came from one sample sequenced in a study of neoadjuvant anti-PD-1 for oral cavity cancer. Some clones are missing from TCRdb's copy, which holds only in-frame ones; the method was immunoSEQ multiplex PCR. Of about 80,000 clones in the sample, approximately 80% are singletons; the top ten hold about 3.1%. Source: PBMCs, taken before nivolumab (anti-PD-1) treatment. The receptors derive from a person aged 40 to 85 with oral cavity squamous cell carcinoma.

CDR3 sequence: CASSPLGQSLREQYF. The CDR3 DNA reads as TGTGCCAGCTCCCCGTTGGGACAGTCTCTAAGGGAGCAGTACTTC. This chain links TRBV28 with TRBJ2-7; TRBD1 agrees at 7 bases. This CDR3 comprises 15 residues. Germline CDR1 reads MDHEN; CDR2 reads SYDVKM. After removal of 8 bases from V and 7 bases from J, the junction contained 17 bases not matched to a gene.

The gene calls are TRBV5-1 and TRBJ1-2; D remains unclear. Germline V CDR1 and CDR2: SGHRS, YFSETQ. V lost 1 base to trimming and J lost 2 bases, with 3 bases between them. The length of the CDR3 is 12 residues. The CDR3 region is CASSLRNYGYTF. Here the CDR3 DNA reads TGCGCCAGCAGCTTGCGCAACTATGGCTACACCTTC.

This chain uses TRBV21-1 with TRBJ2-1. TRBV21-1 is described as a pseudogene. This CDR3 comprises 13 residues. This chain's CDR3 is CASSKVSYNEQFF. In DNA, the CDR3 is TGTGCCAGCAGCAAAGTCTCCTACAATGAGCAGTTCTTC.

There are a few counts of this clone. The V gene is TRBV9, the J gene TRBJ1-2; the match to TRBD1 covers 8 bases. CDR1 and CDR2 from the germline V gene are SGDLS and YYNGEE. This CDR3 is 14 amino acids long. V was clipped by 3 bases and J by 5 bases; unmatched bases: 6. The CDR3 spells CASSGYRDRYGYTF. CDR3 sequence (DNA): TGTGCCAGCAGCGGATACAGGGACAGGTATGGCTACACCTTC.

The CDR3 here is CASSLTNEKLFF. The CDR3 nucleotides are TGTGCCAGCAGCTTGACTAATGAAAAACTGTTTTTT. The J gene is TRBJ1-4, the V gene TRBV13, with D hard to call. V lost 3 bases and J 2 bases, leaving 1 base between the germline ends. The CDR3 contains 12 residues. Germline assignment: CDR1 PRHDT and CDR2 FYEKMQ (reference sequence). Together with reference TRBV13 and TRBJ1-4, the CDR3 gives the full variable domain: AAGVIQSPRHLIKEKRETATLKCYPIPRHDTVYWYQQGPGQDPQFLISFYEKMQSDKGSIPDRFSAQQFSDYHSELNMSSLELGDSALYFCASSLTNEKLFFGSGTQLSVL.

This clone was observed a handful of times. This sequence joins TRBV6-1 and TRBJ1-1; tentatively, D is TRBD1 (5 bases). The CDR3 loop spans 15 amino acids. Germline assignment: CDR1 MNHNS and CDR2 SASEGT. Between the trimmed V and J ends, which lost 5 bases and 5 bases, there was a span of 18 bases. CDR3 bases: TGTGCCAGCAGTCCCACCCCGGGGGGAAAGACTGAAGCTTTCTTT. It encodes CASSPTPGGKTEAFF.